Listed below are T cell receptor beta chains from one sample, sequenced in a study of cytomegalovirus exposure and HLA in healthy donors. Sequenced by immunoSEQ multiplex PCR; TCRdb stores in-frame clones only, minus some. The table lists approximately 220,000 clones, almost 80% of them singletons. Sample: PBMCs. The receptors originated from a man aged 18-30 years in good health and CMV-seronegative. The CDR3 runs from the conserved cysteine through the conserved F or W.

cdr3_aa	v_call
CASSLFPGNTLNEQFF	TRBV27
CASSQGQGSVVTEAFF	TRBV4-3
CASSLGQGAFQETQYF	TRBV11-2
CSVRATIGELFF	TRBV29-1
CASRQGRRTEAFF	TRBV6-5
CASSTPPWRPMNTEAFF	TRBV19
CASSSPPGAARTDTQYF	TRBV7-9
CASSPEATPYEQYF	TRBV6-6
CASRHRDNEKLFF	TRBV27
CASSQDYKGQNEKLFF	TRBV4-3
CASSDTGGSNTGELFF	TRBV25-1
CASSYSGGRFNTEAFF	TRBV6-6
CASSPPGLALAIQFF	TRBV7-2
CASSPLAGGTEAFF	TRBV6-5
CASSQDRGYVQPQHF	TRBV4-2
CASSPSGGGNQPQHF	TRBV7-2
CASSLDPSGTDTQYF	TRBV7-2
CASSRGGKNTEAFF	TRBV6-6
CSVTNRGMNSEAFF	TRBV29-1
CASSPRDSYGYTF	TRBV11-3
CASSPGTWADTQYF	TRBV6-5
CASSPTGGSTEAFF	TRBV9
CASSLRNQGFWGNTEAFF	TRBV5-6
CASSVGEGHTSTDTQYF	TRBV25-1
CASSPDRGIEDEQFF	TRBV5-1
CASSSAIETQYF	TRBV7-9
CATRVKDYDTDTQYF	TRBV10-3
CASSLLRESGNEQFF	TRBV7-9
CASSISLADNEQFF	TRBV19
CASSLVGTGEETQYF	TRBV7-9
CASSLVSAGASDEQFF	TRBV11-2
CASSTTDRVAKNIQYF	TRBV19
CASSEALVHRGKSGANVLTF	TRBV10-1
CASSWMTESNQPQHF	TRBV5-8
CASSLASMNEQFF	TRBV7-9
CASSYRQGANTGELFF	TRBV6-5
CASRTGTSGSYNEQFF	TRBV5-6
CASSDNDRGGYTF	TRBV6-4
CSASGHNEQFF	TRBV20-1
CASSSGNQPQHF	TRBV10-2
CASSQEGPGQTPYEQYF	TRBV4-3
CASSEGLAGGWGSYNEQFF	TRBV7-2